Listed here are 4 T cell receptor beta chains from one sample, sequenced in a study of metastatic and nonmetastatic thyroid tumors. Thyroid surgery had not been preceded by any treatment in any patient. TCRdb redid the clone calls on the PCR reads using MiXCR. The sample shows some 35,000 clones, about 27% of them seen only once. The specimen was blood. All receptors come from a male donor with papillary thyroid cancer or a benign thyroid nodule (not recorded which). Some clones in this sample may be carry-over from other donors' samples.

The chain couples TRBV28 to TRBJ2-7; TRBD2 aligns across 8 bases. The germline V gene encodes CDR1 MDHEN and CDR2 SYDVKM. The V and J ends lost 5 bases and 1 base, in that order; junction bases with no gene match: 7. The length of the CDR3 is 15 residues. CDR3 sequence: CASSTSGGGSYEQYF. The CDR3 DNA is TGTGCCAGCAGTACATCCGGCGGGGGGTCCTACGAGCAGTACTTC.

This clone is medium-sized within its sample. V and J are TRBV6-2 or TRBV6-3 and TRBJ1-6, with D tentatively TRBD1 (6 bases). The V gene lost 7 bases and the J gene lost 8 bases, with 15 bases spanning the gap. This CDR3 is built from 14 residues. Germline lookup yields CDR1 MNHEY and CDR2 SVGEGT. CDR3 DNA: TGTGCCAGCACTCAACAGGGCCTTCATTCACCCCTCCACTTT. It is translated as CASTQQGLHSPLHF.

The chain recombines TRBV20-1 with TRBJ2-1, with 9 bases fitting TRBD2. V lost 6 bases, J lost 12 bases, and 15 bases stayed unmatched. In germline, CDR1 is DFQATT, CDR2 SNEGSKA (reference sequence). CDR3 length equals 14 residues. CDR3 DNA sequence: TGCAGTGCCATCAGCGGGGGGACCGCCGGGGGGCAGTTCTTC. This codes for CSAISGGTAGGQFF.

The rearrangement links TRBV3-1 to TRBJ2-1; TRBD1 is a possible D gene (6 bases). This CDR3 has 12 residues. Per the germline V gene, CDR1 is LGHDT and CDR2 is YNNKEL (reference sequence). V was shortened by 5 bases and J by 10 bases, with 12 bases between the two germline ends. CDR3 DNA: TGTGCCAGCAGCAACACCGGGACAGAGCAGTTCTTC. It yields the protein CASSNTGTEQFF.